This entry lists 30 T cell receptor beta chains sequenced from one sample in a study of blood T cell repertoires in COVID-19 (dated by TCRdb to 2018 to 2020). Library preparation was by the immunoSEQ multiplex PCR assay. Not all clones reach the TCRdb copy of this immuneACCESS table, which keeps in-frame sequences only. Checked studies attribute under half of the gap to unresolved V genes and leave the rest unexplained. The sample table lists approximately 280,000 clones, roughly 87% of them with a count of one. About 6.1% of the sample goes to the ten largest clones. The sample consisted of PBMCs or T cells enriched from blood (not recorded which). Receptors were obtained from a woman aged 40 to 49 who had recovered from COVID-19.

CDR3 residues: CASSITRGETQYF. The DNA of the CDR3 is TGTGCCAGTAGTATAACCCGAGGGGAGACCCAGTACTTC. The chain employs TRBV19 and TRBJ2-5; D may be TRBD2 (5 bases). V lost 2 bases and J lost 5, with 9 bases in between. The CDR3 has 13 residues. In germline, CDR1 is LNHDA, CDR2 SQIVND (reference sequence).

This clone was picked up many times. The chain joins TRBV7-6 to TRBJ2-6; D possibly corresponds to TRBD2 (6 bases). From germline, CDR1 is SGHVS and CDR2 FNYEAQ. There are 17 residues in the CDR3. The V and J ends lost 5 bases and 0 bases respectively, with 14 bases between them. CDR3 sequence: CASSGRLVSSGANVLTF. The CDR3 nucleotides read TGTGCCAGCAGCGGCCGACTAGTGAGCTCTGGGGCCAACGTCCTGACTTTC.

The V and J genes are TRBV6-5 and TRBJ1-5; no reliable D call. The CDR3 totals 14 residues. V was pared by 0 bases and J by 3 bases, with 6 bases between. Germline CDR1 reads MNHEY; CDR2 reads SVGAGI. CDR3 sequence reads: CASSYSRNNQPQHF. The CDR3 DNA is TGTGCCAGCAGTTACTCGCGGAACAATCAGCCCCAGCATTTT.

A word on this clone: The same CDR3 can be traced to other DNA sequences in this sample. The genes are TRBV6-5 and TRBJ2-7, with 8 bases identical to TRBD2. The V gene end was trimmed by 2 bases and the J gene end by 4 bases; junction bases not matched to a gene: 4. Germline V gene sequence: CDR1 MNHEY, CDR2 SVGAGI. The CDR3 length is 14 residues. CDR3 nucleotides: TGTGCCAGCAGTTACAGCGGGAGAGGTTACGAGCAGTACTTC. It yields the protein CASSYSGRGYEQYF.

V usage is TRBV3-1 (or the pseudogene TRBV3-2) and J usage is TRBJ2-7; TRBD2 matches at 15 bases. In germline, CDR1 is LGHDT, CDR2 YNNKEL (reference sequence). V dropped 0 bases and J dropped 6; count of bases not matched to a gene: 6. This CDR3 comprises 17 residues. The CDR3 coding sequence is TGTGCCAGCAGCCAAGACAGGACTAGCGGGAGGGCCTTCGAGCAGTACTTC. The encoded protein is CASSQDRTSGRAFEQYF.

This chain connects TRBV10-3 to TRBJ2-1, with 7 bases identical to TRBD2. CDR1 is ENHRY and CDR2 is SYGVKD in the germline V gene. J lost 0 bases, V lost 2 bases, and 4 bases had no gene match. The CDR3 sequence is 16 residues long. CDR3 sequence (DNA): TGTGCCATCAGTGAGCCGGGCGGGAGCTCCTACAATGAGCAGTTCTTC. Translation gives CAISEPGGSSYNEQFF.

This sequence joins TRBV11-1 and TRBJ2-7; perhaps TRBD1 as D (6 bases). Germline V gene lookup returns CDR1 SGHAT and CDR2 FQDESV (reference sequence). This CDR3 has 14 residues. V lost 3 bases and J lost 2, with 11 bases in between. CDR3 protein: CASSFTGQPYEQYF. CDR3 in DNA: TGTGCCAGCAGCTTTACTGGACAGCCCTACGAGCAGTACTTC.

This clone was recorded only once. V is TRBV5-4 and J is TRBJ2-5; TRBD1 matches 7 bases. Germline V gives CDR1 SGHNT, CDR2 YYREEE (reference sequence). Trimming took 4 bases from V and 6 from J; bases not matched to a gene: 12. CDR3 length: 15 amino acids. CDR3 protein: CASSTKVQGTKTQYF. Written as DNA, the CDR3 is TGTGCCAGCAGCACCAAGGTACAGGGGACGAAGACCCAGTACTTC.

This sequence joins TRBV6-5 and TRBJ2-7; 8 bases fit TRBD1. J was trimmed by 2 bases and V by 2 bases; bases with no gene match: 5. Germline CDR1 reads MNHEY; CDR2 reads SVGAGI. The CDR3 contains 15 residues. As DNA, the CDR3 is TGTGCCAGCAGTTACGGGGACAGGTCGACCTACGAGCAGTACTTC. As protein: CASSYGDRSTYEQYF.

The genes are TRBV11-2 and TRBJ2-1; D is possibly TRBD2 (6 bases). In germline, CDR1 is SGHAT, CDR2 FQNNGV. There are 17 residues in the CDR3. Trimming left V 6 bases short and J 3 bases short, with 21 bases between. The CDR3: CASSSGDGTRRYNEQFF. The CDR3 DNA reads TGTGCCAGCAGTTCGGGAGACGGGACCCGGCGCTACAATGAGCAGTTCTTC.

The rearrangement joins TRBV19 to TRBJ2-7, with TRBD1 matching 7 bases. The CDR3 is 15 amino acids. J gave up 5 bases and V 1 base, and 8 bases lay outside the gene matches. Looked up from germline, CDR1 is LNHDA and CDR2 is SQIVND (reference sequence). In DNA form, the CDR3 reads TGTGCCAGTAGTATAGTGGAGACAGGGAGTGACGAGCAGTACTTC. This encodes CASSIVETGSDEQYF.

The J gene is TRBJ2-7, the V gene TRBV5-1; D is possibly TRBD1 (6 bases). V was clipped by 1 base and J by 6 bases, with 8 bases between them. CDR1 and CDR2 (germline): SGHRS, YFSETQ. The CDR3 runs to 12 residues. The chain's CDR3 is CASSLWGPEQYF. CDR3 DNA sequence: TGCGCCAGCAGCTTGTGGGGGCCCGAGCAGTACTTC.

The chain is built from TRBV19 and TRBJ2-3; 10 nucleotides align to TRBD1. V dropped 9 bases and J dropped 11; count of bases not matched to a gene: 26. The CDR3 covers 18 residues. In germline, CDR1 is LNHDA, CDR2 SQIVND (reference sequence). CDR3 residues: CARPSGDRGFHRRREQYF. DNA of the CDR3: TGTGCCAGACCCTCCGGGGACAGGGGCTTTCATCGGCGGCGGGAGCAGTATTTT.

The rearrangement links TRBV18 to TRBJ1-2; TRBD1 matches at 10 bases. With 3 bases clipped from V and 8 bases from J, the junction kept 6 bases outside the gene matches. The CDR3 length is 14 residues. CDR1 and CDR2 from the germline V gene are KGHSH and LQKENI. CDR3 sequence: CASSPGQGQGGYTF. CDR3 DNA: TGTGCCAGCTCACCGGGACAGGGGCAGGGAGGCTACACCTTC.

This clone was recorded many times. V gene TRBV4-2 combines with J gene TRBJ1-3; no reliable D call. V was trimmed by 4 bases and J by 1 base, leaving 14 bases between them. CDR1 LGHNA and CDR2 YNFKEQ come from the germline V gene. The CDR3 is 16 residues long. CDR3 bases: TGTGCCAGCAGCCGGGTCTGGGAGGAATCTGGAAACACCATATATTTT. It encodes CASSRVWEESGNTIYF.

The chain has TRBV28 and TRBJ1-5; D gene ambiguous. CDR3 length equals 15 residues. The V gene's germline CDR1 is MDHEN and CDR2 SYDVKM. Trimming took off 3 bases at V and 4 bases at J, with 13 bases between the two ends. CDR3 in DNA: TGTGCCAGCAGTTTGGGTGCCCGGGAGAATCAGCCCCAGCATTTT. Its translation: CASSLGARENQPQHF.

The genes are TRBV24-1 and TRBJ2-7; 11 bases map to TRBD2. Germline V gene sequence: CDR1 KGHDR, CDR2 SFDVKD. The CDR3 runs 15 residues. J lost 5 bases, V lost 4 bases, and 6 bases had no gene match. CDR3 loop: CATSDYTSGSDEQYF. DNA for the CDR3: TGTGCCACCAGTGACTATACTAGCGGGAGTGACGAGCAGTACTTC.

On this clone: The germline gene is not matched at one end of the junction; a read error may be the cause. V is TRBV6-1 and J is TRBJ2-7; D is possibly TRBD1 (5 bases). The germline V gene has CDR1 MNHNS and CDR2 SASEGT. The CDR3 loop spans 11 amino acids. CDR3 DNA: TGTGCCAGCAGTGAAATTGACAGCCCCTCTTTC. It is translated as CASSEIDSPSF.

The chain links TRBV6-5 to TRBJ2-1, with 7 bases fitting TRBD2. This CDR3 contains 14 residues. J was trimmed by 0 bases and V by 8 bases; bases with no gene match: 4. The germline V gene encodes CDR1 MNHEY and CDR2 SVGAGI. CDR3 DNA sequence: TGTGCCAGCGGGGGGACTACCTCCTACAATGAGCAGTTCTTC. Its protein is CASGGTTSYNEQFF.

The chain uses TRBV24-1 and TRBJ2-3, with D possibly TRBD1 on 6 matching bases. V was trimmed by 9 bases and J by 7 bases, leaving 13 bases between them. CDR1 and CDR2 from the germline V gene are KGHDR and SFDVKD. This CDR3 comprises 12 residues. CDR3 amino acids: CATSITGNTQYF. DNA of the CDR3: TGTGCCACCTCGATCACAGGGAATACGCAGTATTTT.

The rearrangement joins TRBV27 to TRBJ2-7; D uncertain. CDR3 length equals 8 residues. V was clipped by 9 bases and J by 9 bases, with 6 bases between them. Germline-derived CDR1 and CDR2 are MNHEY and SMNVEV (reference sequence). CDR3 nucleotide sequence: TGTGCCAGAGAGTGGCAGTACTTC. Translated: CAREWQYF.

CDR3 DNA sequence: TGTGCCAGCAGCTTAGCTCTTTTTGCCACGACTAGCGGGAGCACAGATACGCAGTATTTT. Encoded protein: CASSLALFATTSGSTDTQYF. The V gene is TRBV7-6, the J gene TRBJ2-3; 10 bases are a match to TRBD2. The V gene's germline CDR1 is SGHVS and CDR2 FNYEAQ. The V segment lost 0 bases and the J segment 0 bases; nucleotides outside the gene matches: 12. The CDR3 spans 20 residues. Complete variable domain (other parts from reference TRBV7-6 and TRBJ2-3): GAGVSQSPRYKVTKRGQDVALRCDPISGHVSLYWYRQALGQGPEFLTYFNYEAQQDKSGLPNDRFSAERPEGSISTLTIQRTEQRDSAMYRCASSLALFATTSGSTDTQYFGPGTRLTVL.

The rearrangement links TRBV7-3 to TRBJ2-3, with TRBD2 identical over 11 bases. Germline V gives CDR1 SGHTA, CDR2 FQGTGA. J lost 6 bases, V lost 2 bases, and 4 bases had no gene match. This CDR3 has 15 residues. The CDR3 loop reads CASSLLAGGIDTQYF. CDR3 DNA sequence: TGTGCCAGCAGCTTATTAGCGGGAGGGATCGATACGCAGTATTTT.

This sequence joins TRBV10-3 and TRBJ2-5; no definite D call. The CDR3 is 10 residues long. The V gene lost 10 bases and the J gene lost 4 bases, with 7 bases spanning the gap. Germline lookup yields CDR1 ENHRY and CDR2 SYGVKD. This CDR3 reads CATRGETQYF. The CDR3 nucleotides are TGTGCCACCCGCGGAGAGACCCAGTACTTC.

V is TRBV27 and J is TRBJ2-7; 9 bases agree with TRBD1. This CDR3 is built from 14 residues. Germline CDR1 MNHEY, CDR2 SMNVEV (reference sequence). With V trimmed by 5 bases and J by 3 bases, 5 bases remained unmatched. CDR3 amino acids: CASSPGQGGYEQYF. As DNA, the CDR3 is TGTGCCAGCAGTCCGGGACAGGGAGGCTACGAGCAGTACTTC.

The V call is TRBV2, the J call TRBJ2-5; 15 nucleotides match TRBD2. V lost 1 base, J lost 1 base, and 7 bases stayed unmatched. Germline assignment: CDR1 SNHLY and CDR2 FYNNEI. The CDR3 spans 19 residues. The CDR3 is CASSEGGLAGGPSQETQYF. The CDR3 bases are TGTGCCAGCAGTGAAGGGGGACTAGCGGGAGGCCCGAGCCAAGAGACCCAGTACTTC.

The chain carries TRBV5-1 and TRBJ1-2; TRBD1 matches at 9 bases. CDR1 and CDR2 (germline): SGHRS, YFSETQ. V lost 4 bases, J lost 6 bases, and 4 bases stayed unmatched. This CDR3 contains 13 residues. This CDR3 is CASSTGQGHGYTF. DNA for the CDR3: TGCGCCAGCAGCACGGGACAGGGCCATGGCTACACCTTC.

V gene TRBV7-8 combines with J gene TRBJ1-2; the D is unclear. Trimming stripped 5 bases from V and 5 bases from J, with 9 bases between. There are 12 residues in the CDR3. Germline V CDR1 and CDR2: SGHVS, FQNEAQ. CDR3 DNA sequence: TGTGCCAGCAGCCGCGGTCGGTATGGCTACACCTTC. Its protein product is CASSRGRYGYTF.

Concerning this clone itself: Other DNA sequences from this sample encode an identical CDR3 as well. The V gene is TRBV11-2, the J gene TRBJ1-1, with D perhaps TRBD1 (5 bases). CDR1 is SGHAT, CDR2 FQNNGV, per germline. The CDR3 has 14 amino acids. Trimming shortened V by 1 base and J by 0 bases, and 6 bases separated the two germline ends. DNA of the CDR3: TGTGCCAGCAGCTTAGGACAGTTGAACACTGAAGCTTTCTTT. It encodes CASSLGQLNTEAFF.

This clone has a single count. V usage is TRBV19 and J usage is TRBJ1-2; D not certain. Germline lookup yields CDR1 LNHDA and CDR2 SQIVND (reference sequence). CDR3 length: 13 amino acids. Trimming cost V 6 bases and J 1 base, with 9 bases left between them. The CDR3 region is CASSSRGNYGYTF. The CDR3 nucleotides are TGTGCCAGTAGCTCCCGGGGTAACTATGGCTACACCTTC. Based on the CDR3 plus reference TRBV19 and TRBJ1-2, the full variable domain is DGGITQSPKYLFRKEGQNVTLSCEQNLNHDAMYWYRQDPGQGLRLIYYSQIVNDFQKGDIAEGYSVSREKKESFPLTVTSAQKNPTAFYLCASSSRGNYGYTFGSGTRLTVV.